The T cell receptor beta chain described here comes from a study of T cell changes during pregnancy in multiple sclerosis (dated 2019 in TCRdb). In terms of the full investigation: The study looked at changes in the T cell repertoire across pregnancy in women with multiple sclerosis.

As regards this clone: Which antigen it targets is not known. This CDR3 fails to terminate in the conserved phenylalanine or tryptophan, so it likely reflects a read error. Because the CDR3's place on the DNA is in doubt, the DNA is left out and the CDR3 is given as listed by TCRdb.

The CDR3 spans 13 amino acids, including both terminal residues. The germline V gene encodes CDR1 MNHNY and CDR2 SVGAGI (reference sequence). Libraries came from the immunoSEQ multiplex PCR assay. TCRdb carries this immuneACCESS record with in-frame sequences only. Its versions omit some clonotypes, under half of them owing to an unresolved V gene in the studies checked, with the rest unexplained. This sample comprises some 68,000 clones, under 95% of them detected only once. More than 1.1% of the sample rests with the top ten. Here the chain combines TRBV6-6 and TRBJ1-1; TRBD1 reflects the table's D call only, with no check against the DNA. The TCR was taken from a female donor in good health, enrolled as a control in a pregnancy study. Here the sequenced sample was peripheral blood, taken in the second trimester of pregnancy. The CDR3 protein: CASNLEGQGAVKT.